This passage covers 11 T cell receptor beta chains from one sample sequenced in a study of blood T cell repertoires in COVID-19. The table came from immunoSEQ multiplex PCR; TCRdb's copy has only in-frame clones and leaves some out. The table lists about 87,000 clones, approximately 86% of them singletons, with under 6% in the top ten. Sequencing input: peripheral blood. The receptors were gathered from a man in his forties with acute or convalescent COVID-19.

CDR3 nucleotide sequence: TGTGCCACCGGAACAGGGGTTGAAGCTTTCTTT. Amino acids: CATGTGVEAFF. The rearrangement joins TRBV10-3 to TRBJ1-1, with TRBD1 matching over 7 bases. The CDR3 spans 11 residues. CDR1 is ENHRY and CDR2 is SYGVKD in the germline V gene. V trimming: 10 bases; J trimming: 7 bases; junction bases outside the gene matches: 6.

The chain recombines TRBV9 with TRBJ1-1, with a tentative D call TRBD1 (5 bases). The CDR3 totals 14 residues. Trimming took off 2 bases at V and 6 bases at J, with 14 bases between the two ends. Germline-derived CDR1 and CDR2 are SGDLS and YYNGEE. The CDR3 DNA is TGTGCCAGCAGCGTCGCTACCGACAGTCCTGAAGCTTTCTTT. Translated: CASSVATDSPEAFF.

The chain combines TRBV5-1 with TRBJ2-3, with D perhaps TRBD2 (6 bases). This CDR3 is built from 14 residues. Trimming cost V 4 bases and J 1 base, with 10 bases left between them. Per the germline V gene, CDR1 is SGHRS and CDR2 is YFSETQ. The CDR3 DNA is TGCGCCAGCAGCGTGGACTACCGCACAGATACGCAGTATTTT. As protein: CASSVDYRTDTQYF.

The chain is built from TRBV25-1 and TRBJ1-3; D is possibly TRBD1 (6 bases). CDR1 MGHDK and CDR2 SYGVNS come from the germline V gene. The ends were cut back, 5 bases at V and 3 bases at J, with 17 bases in the middle. The CDR3 runs to 16 residues. The CDR3 sequence: CASSKNQGISGNTIYF. The CDR3 DNA reads TGTGCCAGCAGTAAAAACCAGGGGATTAGTGGAAACACCATATATTTT.

The chain links TRBV29-1 to TRBJ1-5, with 7 bases fitting TRBD1. The CDR3 totals 14 residues. Germline CDR1 is SQVTM and CDR2 is ANQGSEA. V lost 4 bases to trimming and J lost 2 bases; unmatched junction nucleotides: 5. CDR3 coding DNA: TGCAGCGTTGGAGGGGGCCGGGGCAATCAGCCCCAGCATTTT. This translates into CSVGGGRGNQPQHF.

V and J are TRBV4-1 and TRBJ1-4, with 7 positions matching TRBD1. Germline V gene lookup returns CDR1 MGHRA and CDR2 YSYEKL. The CDR3 extends over 15 amino acids. J gave up 8 bases and V 5 bases, and 11 bases lay outside the gene matches. The CDR3, as DNA: TGCGCCAGCAGCAGTTCCGAGGGGGCGCGGGAAAAACTGTTTTTT. Amino acids: CASSSSEGAREKLFF.

The chain uses TRBV5-1 and TRBJ1-6; TRBD1 might be the D (6 bases). Germline lookup yields CDR1 SGHRS and CDR2 YFSETQ. This CDR3 contains 13 residues. V was trimmed by 2 bases and J by 8 bases, leaving 8 bases between them. CDR3 protein: CASSLGGDSPLHF. The CDR3 DNA follows: TGCGCCAGCAGCTTAGGGGGGGATTCACCCCTCCACTTT.

The rearrangement links TRBV14 to TRBJ2-3, with unresolved D. V was shortened by 2 bases and J by 10 bases, with 13 bases between the two germline ends. The CDR3 spans 13 residues. The germline V gene encodes CDR1 SGHDN and CDR2 FVKESK. The CDR3 is CASSQLGPRSQYF. The CDR3 coding sequence is TGTGCCAGCAGCCAACTTGGCCCTCGTTCGCAGTATTTT.

The chain couples TRBV2 to TRBJ1-2; no reliable D call. Trimming pared 2 bases from V and 8 bases from J, leaving 15 bases between. In germline, CDR1 is SNHLY, CDR2 FYNNEI. The CDR3 has 14 residues. The CDR3, as DNA: TGTGCCAGCAGTGAACTAATGCAGGTTGGAGGCTACACCTTC. Its translation is CASSELMQVGGYTF. Variable domain in full (rest from reference TRBV2 and TRBJ1-2): EPEVTQTPSHQVTQMGQEVILRCVPISNHLYFYWYRQILGQKVEFLVSFYNNEISEKSEIFDDQFSVERPDGSNFTLKIRSTKLEDSAMYFCASSELMQVGGYTFGSGTRLTVV.

The rearrangement links TRBV19 to TRBJ1-2; 7 nucleotides match TRBD1. Germline-derived CDR1 and CDR2 are LNHDA and SQIVND (reference sequence). The CDR3 is 12 residues long. V gave up 6 bases and J gave up 3 bases; unmatched junction bases: 1. CDR3 coding DNA: TGTGCCAGTAGCCAGGGGGACTATGGCTACACCTTC. It codes for CASSQGDYGYTF.

The chain couples TRBV20-1 to TRBJ2-1; D unclear. The CDR3 is made up of 11 amino acids. The germline gives CDR1 DFQATT, CDR2 SNEGSKA (reference sequence). The ends were cut back, 6 bases at V and 6 bases at J, with 9 bases in the middle. The CDR3 reads CSAPLGNEQFF. The CDR3 nucleotides read TGCAGTGCACCGCTAGGCAATGAGCAGTTCTTC.